This T cell receptor beta chain was observed in a study of cytomegalovirus exposure and HLA in healthy donors. 60 Vbeta and 13 Jbeta primers were used in PCR. TCRdb keeps only in-frame clones here, not all; method: immunoSEQ multiplex PCR. The sample lists about 120,000 clones; around 66% were seen once. Comments on this clone: The antigen is undetermined.

General study results and limits: An Asian-associated ancestry cluster reportedly showed fewer N-insertions than the roughly 670-donor mean in a later analysis.

With V trimmed by 1 base and J by 2 bases, 5 bases remained unmatched. The CDR3 has 15 residues. This TCR was recovered from a woman aged 40-49 years in good health and CMV-seropositive. The V and J genes are TRBV23-1 and TRBJ2-7; 7 nucleotides align to TRBD1. TRBV23-1 is an ORF, and what it does is uncertain. Sequencing input: PBMCs. CDR3 DNA sequence: TGCGCCAGCAGTCAATTAAAGGGGGCTCCCTACGAGCAGTACTTC. Translating it yields CASSQLKGAPYEQYF.